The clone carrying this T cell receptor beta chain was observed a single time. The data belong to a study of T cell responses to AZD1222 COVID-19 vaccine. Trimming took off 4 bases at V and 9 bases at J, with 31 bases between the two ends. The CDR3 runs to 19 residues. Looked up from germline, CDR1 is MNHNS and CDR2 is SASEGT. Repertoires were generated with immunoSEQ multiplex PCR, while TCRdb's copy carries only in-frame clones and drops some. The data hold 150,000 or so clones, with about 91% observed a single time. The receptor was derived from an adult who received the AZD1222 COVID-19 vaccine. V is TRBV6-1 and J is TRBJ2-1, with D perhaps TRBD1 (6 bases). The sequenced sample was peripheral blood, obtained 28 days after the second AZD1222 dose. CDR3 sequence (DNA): TGTGCCAGCAGTGCCGGCTGGGACACCGCCAGGGGCAGGGATGGTGAGCAGTTCTTC. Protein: CASSAGWDTARGRDGEQFF.